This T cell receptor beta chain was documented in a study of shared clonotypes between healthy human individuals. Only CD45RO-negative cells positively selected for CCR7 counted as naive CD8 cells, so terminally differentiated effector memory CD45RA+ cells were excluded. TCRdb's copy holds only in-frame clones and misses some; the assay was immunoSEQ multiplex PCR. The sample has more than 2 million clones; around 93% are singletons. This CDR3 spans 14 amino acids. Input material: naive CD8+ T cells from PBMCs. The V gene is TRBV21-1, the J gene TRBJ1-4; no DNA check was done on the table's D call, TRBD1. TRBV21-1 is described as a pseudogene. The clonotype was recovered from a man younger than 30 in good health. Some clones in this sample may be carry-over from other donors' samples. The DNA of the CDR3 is TGTGCCAGCATCCCGGACAGGGGCGGGGAAAAACTGTTTTTT. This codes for CASIPDRGGEKLFF.